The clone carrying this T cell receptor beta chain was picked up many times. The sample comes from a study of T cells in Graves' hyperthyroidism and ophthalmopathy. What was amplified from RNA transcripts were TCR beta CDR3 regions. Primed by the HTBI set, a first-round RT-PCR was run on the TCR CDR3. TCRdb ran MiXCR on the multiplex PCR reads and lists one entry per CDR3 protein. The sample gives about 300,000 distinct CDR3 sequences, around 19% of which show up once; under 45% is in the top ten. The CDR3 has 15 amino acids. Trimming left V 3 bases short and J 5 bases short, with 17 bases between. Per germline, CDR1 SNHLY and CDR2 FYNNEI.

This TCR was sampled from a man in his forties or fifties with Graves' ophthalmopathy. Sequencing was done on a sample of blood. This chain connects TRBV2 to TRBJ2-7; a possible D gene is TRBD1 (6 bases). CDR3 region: CASSEVGTGLHEQYF. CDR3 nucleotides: TGTGCCAGCAGTGAGGTTGGAACAGGGCTCCACGAGCAGTACTTC.